This TCR beta chain was identified during a study of beta chain features in type 1 diabetes (dated by TCRdb to 2017 to 2018). Turning to the overall study: Patients and healthy donors did not differ in mean age, gender distribution, total cell number or subset yield. A total of roughly 110 million sorted cells were examined across all samples, and the number of cells per subset was strongly correlated with RNA yield. In the study, TCRB repertoires of sorted circulating CD4+ T cell subsets from recently diagnosed type 1 diabetes patients were compared with those of matched healthy donors. Naive and central memory subsets were obtained from all 28 donors, but regulatory and stem cell-like memory subsets were isolated from only 8 patients and roughly 8 healthy donors.

The entire isolated RNA was reverse transcribed using the High Capacity cDNA Reverse Transcription Kit, and thus expressed TCRB transcripts were sequenced. Naive, central memory and regulatory T cell samples underwent deep immunoSEQ sequencing, averaging approximately 3.5 million total reads per sample. Sorted cells were lysed in RLT buffer and RNA was extracted with DNase-treated RNeasy Micro or Mini kits, depending on cell number. To prevent cross-contamination, every cell subset was processed on its own, while patient and healthy donor samples were processed together. The immunoSEQ multiplex PCR was used to amplify TCRB sequences from cDNA, yielding 87-bp fragments that span the CDR3 region. Sequencing of the amplicons was performed on the Illumina HiSeq platform. As for how the authors treated the data: Synthetic template baselines were used to correct PCR bias computationally, reads within Hamming distance 2 were collapsed together, and singletons that could not be merged were discarded. Reads were aligned to IMGT to assign V, D and J genes, CDR3 length, and insertions or deletions at six rearrangement sites. Clonotype counts were normalized to sorted cell number within each subset before computing true diversity and Gini coefficients with the tcR R package. The overlap coefficient, calculated on TCRB nucleotide sequences, was used to measure repertoire sharing. Out-of-frame TCRB sequences from naive cells were analyzed as a proxy for the pre-selection repertoire. The immuneACCESS repertoire file appears here via TCRdb, limited to in-frame rearrangements. These files lack a portion of the clones; in checked studies, under half of the deficit traces to unresolved V genes, and the cause of the others is not known. Clone size and the V and J calls come from that table; the DNA yielded D and trimming. The sample has some 640,000 clones on record, more than 13% of them singletons. The top ten clonotypes cover 0.03% to 0.04% of the sample.

Study-level results and caveats: Naive, central memory and regulatory TCRB repertoires appeared to be more similar among patients than among healthy donors. In all four CD4+ subsets, TCRB CDR3 length was moderately but significantly shorter in type 1 diabetes patients. At VDJ recombination sites, type 1 diabetes patients had fewer insertions and more deleted nucleotides, which implies abnormalities in thymic rearrangement. Shorter templates might be favored by PCR, yet because patient and control samples were amplified and corrected together, any such skew would affect both groups equally. Only small numbers of individuals were included in the HLA sub-analyses, which left unresolved whether HLA type had any influence on TCRB rearrangement. Because cDNA was sequenced instead of genomic DNA, activated cells with high expression could be over-represented, although the groups did not differ in activation or CD3 levels.

Each donor gave one peripheral blood draw, roughly 110 mL on average, collected into heparinised tubes. Naive, central memory, regulatory and stem cell-like memory CD4+ T cells were sorted on a BD FACSAria II using a panel including CD45RO, CCR7, CD25, CD127, CD95 and CD27. Purity was above 95% for every sorted population. Right away, PBMCs were isolated by Lymphoprep density gradient centrifugation and were stained directly, with no culture step. So that batch effects would be minimized, each experiment stained and sorted samples in pairs, pairing one healthy donor with one patient. For this clone: Its specific antigen is unknown. There are no base qualities to consult, and no much larger clone falls within one base.

This sequence originates from a man younger than 30 with type 1 diabetes. The sequencing sample was made of naive CD4+ T cells from blood. What the cell subset or site label conveys for this sample: true naive CD4+ T cells.

The CDR3 corresponds to CASSAPAGAFQETQYF. The nucleotides are TGCGCCAGCAGCGCCCCAGCGGGGGCCTTCCAAGAGACCCAGTACTTC. Recombination joined TRBV4-1 with TRBJ2-5, and 8 bases in between align with TRBD2. The germline V gene gives CDR1 as MGHRA and CDR2 as YSYEKL. The cysteine opens and the phenylalanine closes a CDR3 of 16 amino acids. Kept here is only the CDR3 DNA, which spans 48 bases and is read in frame from base 1. Trimming accounts for 5 bases at V and 1 base at J, while the number of junction bases matched to no gene is 9.